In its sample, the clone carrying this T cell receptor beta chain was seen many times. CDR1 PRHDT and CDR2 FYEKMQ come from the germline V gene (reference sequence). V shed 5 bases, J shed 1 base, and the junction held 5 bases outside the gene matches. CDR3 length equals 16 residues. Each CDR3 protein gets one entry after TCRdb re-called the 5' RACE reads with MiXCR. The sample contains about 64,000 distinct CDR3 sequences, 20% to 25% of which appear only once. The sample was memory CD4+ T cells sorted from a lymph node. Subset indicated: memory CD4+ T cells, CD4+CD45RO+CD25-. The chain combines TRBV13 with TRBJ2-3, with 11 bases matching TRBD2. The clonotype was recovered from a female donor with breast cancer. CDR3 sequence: CASSPGLAERTDTQYF. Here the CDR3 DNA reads TGTGCCAGCAGCCCGGGACTAGCGGAGCGCACAGATACGCAGTATTTT.